The 2 T cell receptor beta chains below all came from one sample that was sequenced in a study of human T cells and chemical hapten exposure. TCRdb independently ran MiXCR on the RACE reads; one entry per CDR3 protein. The data hold about 92,000 distinct CDR3 sequences, with about 8.9% observed a single time. The sample's time point: pre-sensitization, week 0. Treatment of the sample: therapeutic diphenylcyclopropenone sensitization with weekly scalp DPC. Material: whole blood, obtained in connection with sensitization to the hapten diphenylcyclopropenone (DPC). These receptors were collected from a woman aged 40 to 50 with alopecia areata. Some clones in this sample may be carry-over from other donors' samples.

The genes are TRBV5-4 and TRBJ1-2; no clear D gene. CDR1 and CDR2 from the germline V gene are SGHNT and YYREEE (reference sequence). CDR3 length: 14 residues. V was trimmed by 4 bases and J by 1 base, leaving 11 bases between them. The CDR3 sequence: CASSHDIINYGYTF. The DNA for the CDR3 is TGTGCCAGCAGCCATGACATAATTAACTATGGCTACACCTTC.

This clonotype came up a few times. This chain links TRBV11-2 with TRBJ2-3; possible D gene TRBD2, 5 bases. V was clipped by 0 bases and J by 1 base, with 11 bases between them. CDR1 and CDR2 from the germline V gene are SGHAT and FQNNGV. CDR3 length equals 16 residues. The DNA of the CDR3 is TGTGCCAGCAGCTTAGAACGTCTACTAGGCACAGATACGCAGTATTTT. It is translated as CASSLERLLGTDTQYF.